This TCR beta chain was identified during a study of CD8 T cells in Susac syndrome. Germline values: CDR1 SGDLS, CDR2 YYNGEE. The CDR3 is 14 amino acids. CD8+ and CD4+ T cells from blood underwent TCR beta sequencing. Negative isolation was used for CD8+ and CD4+ T cells, and FACS enrichment was applied to TEMRA cells. Regarding this clonotype: The junction differs from germline at one of its ends, possibly a read error.

cDNA came from around 0.5 to 1 ug RNA primed by random hexamers. The method of amplification for TCR beta CDR3 was immunoSEQ multiplex PCR, covering 54 Vbeta and 13 Jbeta. TCRdb called the immunoSEQ multiplex PCR reads again in MiXCR, with one record for every CDR3 protein. The sample includes about 120,000 distinct CDR3 sequences, 85% to 95% of them seen just once. Sequences were obtained from CD4+ T cells from PBMCs. The genes are TRBV9 and TRBJ1-1; D is unresolved. The sequence derives from a human donor with multiple sclerosis. The CDR3 nucleotides read TGTGCCAGCAGCGTAGAGGGTTACCCCACTGAAGGTTTCTTT. It codes for CASSVEGYPTEGFF.